Listed here are 11 T cell receptor beta chains from one sample, sequenced in a study of blood T cell repertoires in COVID-19. Here immunoSEQ multiplex PCR was the method, and the copy in TCRdb shows in-frame clones only, minus some. Among approximately 220,000 clones listed, about nine tenths were seen once. Input material: PBMCs or T cells enriched from blood (not recorded which). The receptors were gathered from a woman in her 40s with acute COVID-19.

This clone was counted once. The genes are TRBV6-5 and TRBJ1-2; TRBD1 matches at 7 bases. Germline-derived CDR1 and CDR2 are MNHEY and SVGAGI. This CDR3 contains 13 residues. V gave up 3 bases and J gave up 9 bases; unmatched junction bases: 7. In DNA form, the CDR3 reads TGTGCCAGCAGTTATTCTACAGGGGCGAGCTACACCTTC. It yields the protein CASSYSTGASYTF.

The J gene is TRBJ2-3, the V gene TRBV2; D perhaps matches TRBD2 (6 bases). This CDR3 has 15 residues. Trimming pared 3 bases from V and 2 bases from J, leaving 12 bases between. The V gene's germline CDR1 is SNHLY and CDR2 FYNNEI. Written as DNA, the CDR3 is TGTGCCAGCAGTGATATAGCGGATATCACAGATACGCAGTATTTT. Its translation: CASSDIADITDTQYF.

This clone appeared once. The V call is TRBV6-5, the J call TRBJ1-1, with a weak D call TRBD1 (6 bases). V gave up 7 bases and J gave up 3 bases, with 18 bases separating them. The CDR3 has 15 residues. Germline V CDR1 and CDR2: MNHEY, SVGAGI. In DNA form, the CDR3 reads TGTGCCAGCACCCTCGACGGAGGGGGGGACACTGAAGCTTTCTTT. Translated, it gives CASTLDGGGDTEAFF.

The V call is TRBV2, the J call TRBJ2-1; 11 bases agree with TRBD2. Germline assignment: CDR1 SNHLY and CDR2 FYNNEI. This CDR3 region has 13 residues. Losses at the gene ends were 4 bases for V and 8 bases for J; bases not matched to a gene: 1. The CDR3 DNA is TGTGCCAGCAGTGGACTAGCGGGGTATGAGCAGTTCTTC. It encodes CASSGLAGYEQFF.

This chain uses TRBV5-1 with TRBJ1-5; D not resolved. The CDR3 totals 15 residues. Trimming left V 2 bases short and J 7 bases short, with 16 bases between. Germline CDR1 reads SGHRS; CDR2 reads YFSETQ. The DNA of the CDR3 is TGCGCCAGCAGCTTTAGCAGCCCGATCAACCAGCCCCAGCATTTT. It is translated as CASSFSSPINQPQHF. The full variable domain, its missing parts supplied by reference TRBV5-1 and TRBJ1-5, is KAGVTQTPRYLIKTRGQQVTLSCSPISGHRSVSWYQQTPGQGLQFLFEYFSETQRNKGNFPGRFSGRQFSNSRSEMNVSTLELGDSALYLCASSFSSPINQPQHFGDGTRLSIL.

The CDR3 spells CASSIELDRGNLHGYTF. The CDR3 coding sequence is TGTGCCAGTAGTATAGAGCTTGACCGCGGGAATTTACATGGCTACACCTTC. The chain uses TRBV19 and TRBJ1-2, with no clear D. Trimming removed 0 bases at V and 6 bases at J, with 20 bases between. This CDR3 region has 17 residues. Germline-derived CDR1 and CDR2 are LNHDA and SQIVND (reference sequence). Based on the CDR3 plus reference TRBV19 and TRBJ1-2, the full variable domain is DGGITQSPKYLFRKEGQNVTLSCEQNLNHDAMYWYRQDPGQGLRLIYYSQIVNDFQKGDIAEGYSVSREKKESFPLTVTSAQKNPTAFYLCASSIELDRGNLHGYTFGSGTRLTVV.

The gene calls are TRBV2 and TRBJ1-1; D is unresolved. Trimming stripped 3 bases from V and 10 bases from J, with 12 bases between. This CDR3 region has 12 residues. CDR1 is SNHLY and CDR2 is FYNNEI in the germline V gene. This CDR3 reads CASSDRVEVAFF. As DNA, the CDR3 is TGTGCCAGCAGTGATAGGGTGGAGGTAGCTTTCTTT.

This CDR3 is CASSIDLMTGVGFNTEAFF. As DNA, the CDR3 is TGTGCCAGTAGTATAGATCTGATGACAGGAGTCGGTTTCAACACTGAAGCTTTCTTT. This chain connects TRBV19 to TRBJ1-1, with D perhaps TRBD1 (6 bases). From germline, CDR1 is LNHDA and CDR2 SQIVND (reference sequence). CDR3 length: 19 amino acids. V was clipped by 0 bases and J by 2 bases, with 22 bases between them.

Written as DNA, the CDR3 is TGTGCCAGTAGTACGACAGGGGTAGGAGGCACCGGGGAGCTGTTTTTT. It encodes CASSTTGVGGTGELFF. This chain connects TRBV19 to TRBJ2-2; 8 bases are shared with TRBD1. CDR1 is LNHDA, CDR2 SQIVND, per germline (reference sequence). With V trimmed by 4 bases and J by 4 bases, 8 bases remained unmatched. The CDR3 totals 16 residues. The full variable domain, rest sourced from reference TRBV19 and TRBJ2-2, is DGGITQSPKYLFRKEGQNVTLSCEQNLNHDAMYWYRQDPGQGLRLIYYSQIVNDFQKGDIAEGYSVSREKKESFPLTVTSAQKNPTAFYLCASSTTGVGGTGELFFGEGSRLTVL.

A few counts support this clone. The V and J genes are TRBV18 and TRBJ2-2, with D possibly being TRBD1 (6 bases). CDR3 length: 19 amino acids. CDR1 is KGHSH, CDR2 LQKENI, per germline. V was pared by 0 bases and J by 3 bases, with 20 bases between. The DNA of the CDR3 is TGTGCCAGCTCACCACCTGGTGGGCTGCGGACAGACGACACCGGGGAGCTGTTTTTT. Translation: CASSPPGGLRTDDTGELFF.

The chain uses TRBV28 and TRBJ1-6; 7 positions match TRBD1. Germline assignment: CDR1 MDHEN and CDR2 SYDVKM. Trimming took 6 bases from V and 0 from J; bases not matched to a gene: 5. The CDR3 sequence is 16 residues long. The CDR3 sequence: CASRPTGSSYNSPLHF. The CDR3 DNA is TGTGCCAGCAGGCCGACAGGGAGCTCCTATAATTCACCCCTCCACTTT.